This T cell receptor beta chain was retrieved from a study of breast tumors, draining lymph nodes, adjacent tissues. The CDR3 is 18 amino acids. Germline V gives CDR1 SGHKS, CDR2 YYEKEE (reference sequence). The lymph nodes were axillary draining lymph nodes from breast cancer patients. MiXCR, applied by TCRdb to the multiplex PCR reads, yields one record per CDR3 protein. The sample holds some 170,000 distinct CDR3 sequences, 30% to 35% seen once. This clonotype was observed a handful of times. This may arise from a read error, as a much more abundant clone is one base away. This chain links TRBV5-5 with TRBJ2-5, with D possibly called TRBD1 or TRBD2 (5 bases each). This receptor was obtained from a female donor with breast cancer. Some clones in this sample may be carry-over from other donors' samples. Sequencing was carried out using axillary lymph node tissue. The CDR3 protein is CASSLLETSGTIQETLYF. The CDR3 DNA follows: TGTGCCAGCAGCTTGTTGGAGACGTCAGGGACGATCCAAGAGACCCTGTACTTC.